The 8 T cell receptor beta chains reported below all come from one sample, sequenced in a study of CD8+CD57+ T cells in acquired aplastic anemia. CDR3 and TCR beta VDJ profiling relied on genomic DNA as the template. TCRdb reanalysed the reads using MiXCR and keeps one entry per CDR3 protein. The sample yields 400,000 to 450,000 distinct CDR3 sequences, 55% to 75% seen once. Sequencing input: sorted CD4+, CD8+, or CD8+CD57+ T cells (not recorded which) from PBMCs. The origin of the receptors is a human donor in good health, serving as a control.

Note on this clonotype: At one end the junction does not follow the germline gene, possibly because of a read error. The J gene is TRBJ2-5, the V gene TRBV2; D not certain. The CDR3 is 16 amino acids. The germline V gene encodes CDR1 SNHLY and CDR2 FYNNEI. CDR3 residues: CASSSVWSRTTETQCF. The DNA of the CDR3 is TGTGCCAGCAGTTCCGTATGGTCCAGAACGACGGAGACCCAGTGCTTC.

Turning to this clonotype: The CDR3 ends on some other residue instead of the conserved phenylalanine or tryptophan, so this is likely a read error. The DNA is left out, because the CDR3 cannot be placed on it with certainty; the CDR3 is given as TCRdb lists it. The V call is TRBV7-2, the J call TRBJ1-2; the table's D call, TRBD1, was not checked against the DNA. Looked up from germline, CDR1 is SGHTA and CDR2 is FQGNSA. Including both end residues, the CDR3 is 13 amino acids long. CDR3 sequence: CASSVGTGECITM.

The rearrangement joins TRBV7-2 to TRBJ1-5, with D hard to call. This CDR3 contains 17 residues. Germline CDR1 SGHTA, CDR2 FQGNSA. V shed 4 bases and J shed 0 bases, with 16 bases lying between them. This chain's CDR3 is CASSYGYRLNSNQPQHF. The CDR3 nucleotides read TGTGCCAGCAGCTACGGGTACCGACTAAATAGCAATCAGCCCCAGCATTTT.

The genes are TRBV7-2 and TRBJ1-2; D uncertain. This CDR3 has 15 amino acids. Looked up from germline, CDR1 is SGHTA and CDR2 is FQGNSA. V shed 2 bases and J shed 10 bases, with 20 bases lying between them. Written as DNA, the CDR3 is TGTGCCAGCAGCTTACCCTTTCATGGGCGCAATGACTACACCTTC. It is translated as CASSLPFHGRNDYTF.

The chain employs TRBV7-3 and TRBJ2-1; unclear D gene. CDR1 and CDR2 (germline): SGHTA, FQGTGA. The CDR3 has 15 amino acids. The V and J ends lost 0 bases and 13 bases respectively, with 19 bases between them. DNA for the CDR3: TGTGCCAGCAGCTTAACTACCAGTCTGCAAAATGCCCAGTTCTTC. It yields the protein CASSLTTSLQNAQFF.

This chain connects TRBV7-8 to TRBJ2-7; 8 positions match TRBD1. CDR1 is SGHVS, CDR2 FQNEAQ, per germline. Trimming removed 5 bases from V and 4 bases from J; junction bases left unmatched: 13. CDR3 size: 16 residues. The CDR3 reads CASSRQGAPSSYEQYF. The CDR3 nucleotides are TGTGCCAGCAGCCGCCAGGGGGCCCCGAGTTCTTACGAGCAGTACTTC.

DNA of the CDR3: TGTGCCAGCAGCTTAGGTAGACAGGGCTATGGCTACACCATATATTTT. This encodes CASSLGRQGYGYTIYF. The chain recombines TRBV7-6 with TRBJ1-3; 7 bases fit TRBD1. Looked up from germline, CDR1 is SGHVS and CDR2 is FNYEAQ. This CDR3 comprises 16 residues. V gave up 1 base and J gave up 8 bases; unmatched junction bases: 11.

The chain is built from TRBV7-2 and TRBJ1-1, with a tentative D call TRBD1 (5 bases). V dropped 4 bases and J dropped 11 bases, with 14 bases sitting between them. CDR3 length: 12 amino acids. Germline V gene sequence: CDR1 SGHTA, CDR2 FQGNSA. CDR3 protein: CASSSSGGGAFF. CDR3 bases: TGTGCCAGCAGCTCTAGCGGGGGAGGCGCTTTCTTT.